This T cell receptor (beta chain) was profiled in a study of human CD8 memory T cell subsets. Whole-study results and caveats: Higher diversity in stem-like memory T cells than in precursor exhausted T cells was suggested by Chao1 estimates. Precursor exhausted and stem-like memory T cell repertoires shared minimal overlap.

Looked up from germline, CDR1 is MGHRA and CDR2 is YSYEKL. CDR3 length: 17 residues. Making the TCR beta libraries relied on UMI-labeled 5' RACE. With the 5' RACE reads reprocessed, TCRdb shows one record per CDR3 protein and no DNA. This listing includes around 10,000 distinct CDR3 sequences. On this clonotype: The antigen is unknown.

From duplicate vials of about 140,000 sorted CD8+ T cells per subset, RNA was isolated. The rearrangement joins TRBV4-1 to TRBJ2-7; without DNA, the TCRdb call of TRBD1 cannot be checked. This receptor was identified in a human donor in good health. Sequenced input: CD8+ stem-like memory T cells (TSCM and TCM) sorted from PBMCs. Documented subset: stem-like memory CD8 T cells (TSTEM), CCR7+ PD-1- TIGIT-. This CDR3 is CASSLTWGRQSIYEQYF.